This TCR beta chain was identified in a study of response to subunit inactivated influenza vaccine. Each CDR3 protein gets one entry after TCRdb re-called the RT-PCR reads with MiXCR. The sample includes more than 700,000 distinct CDR3 sequences, less than 25% of them seen just once. With respect to this clonotype: The antigen remains undetermined.

This CDR3 is 14 amino acids long. Germline V gene data show CDR1 as SNHLY and CDR2 as FYNNEI. V was cut by 5 bases and J by 2 bases, with 12 bases left in between. The study's findings and limits: New T cells are recruited in small numbers by each seasonal influenza vaccination, according to the authors' suggestion.

The chain links TRBV2 to TRBJ1-2; no clear D. The specimen was PBMCs from blood, collected about 5 days after vaccination. This TCR was recovered from a man between 50 and 59 years old who received an inactivated influenza vaccine. The CDR3 sequence: CASSKEARNYGYTF. DNA for the CDR3: TGTGCCAGCAGTAAGGAGGCCAGGAACTATGGCTACACCTTC.